A single TCR beta chain is shown here with its context. Sequencing was performed with immunoSEQ multiplex PCR; in TCRdb, only in-frame clones are kept and a portion is missing. The data contain around 170,000 clones, around four fifths of them singletons. Enrolment of Seattle patients took place during active infection, and they were followed longitudinally. CDR3 size: 13 residues. The germline gives CDR1 SEHNR, CDR2 FQNEAQ (reference sequence). Trimming removed 3 bases from V and 7 bases from J, with 12 bases in between. The record originates from a study of blood T cell repertoires in COVID-19. The TCR comes from a woman aged 70-85 years with COVID-19, enrolled during active disease. V and J are TRBV7-9 and TRBJ2-5; TRBD2 is a possible D gene (7 bases). The sample taken for sequencing was peripheral blood. CDR3 bases: TGTGCCAGCAGCTTTCGGGGGGCGGTGACCCAGTACTTC. The encoded protein is CASSFRGAVTQYF.